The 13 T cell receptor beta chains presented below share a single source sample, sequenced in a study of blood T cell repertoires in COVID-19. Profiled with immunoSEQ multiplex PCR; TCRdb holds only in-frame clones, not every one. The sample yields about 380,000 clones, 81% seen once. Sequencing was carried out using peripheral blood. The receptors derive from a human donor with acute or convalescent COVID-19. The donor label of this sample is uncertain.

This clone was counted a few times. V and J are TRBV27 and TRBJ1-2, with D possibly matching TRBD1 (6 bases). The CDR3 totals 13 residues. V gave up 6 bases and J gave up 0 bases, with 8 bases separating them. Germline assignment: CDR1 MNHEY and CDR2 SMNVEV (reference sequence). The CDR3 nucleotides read TGTGCCAGCAGGCGGACAGCTAACTATGGCTACACCTTC. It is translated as CASRRTANYGYTF.

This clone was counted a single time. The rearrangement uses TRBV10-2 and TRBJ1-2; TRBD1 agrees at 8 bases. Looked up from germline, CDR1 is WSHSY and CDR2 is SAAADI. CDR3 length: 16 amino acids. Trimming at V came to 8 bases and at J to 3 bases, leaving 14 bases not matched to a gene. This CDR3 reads CASPLGYRGEYYGYTF. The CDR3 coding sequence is TGCGCCAGCCCTCTTGGTTACAGGGGGGAATACTATGGCTACACCTTC.

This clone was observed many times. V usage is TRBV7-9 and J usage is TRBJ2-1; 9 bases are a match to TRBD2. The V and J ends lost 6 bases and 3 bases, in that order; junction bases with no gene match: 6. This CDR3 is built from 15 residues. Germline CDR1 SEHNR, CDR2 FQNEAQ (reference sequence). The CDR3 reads CASSSLAGFYNEQFF. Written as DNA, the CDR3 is TGTGCCAGCAGTTCTCTAGCGGGGTTCTACAATGAGCAGTTCTTC.

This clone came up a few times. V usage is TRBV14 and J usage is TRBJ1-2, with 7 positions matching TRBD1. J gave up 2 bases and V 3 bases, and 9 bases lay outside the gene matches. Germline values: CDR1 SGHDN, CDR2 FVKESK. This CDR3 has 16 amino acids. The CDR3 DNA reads TGTGCCAGCAGCCAGTTTGGACAGGCTGGGAACTATGGCTACACCTTC. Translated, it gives CASSQFGQAGNYGYTF.

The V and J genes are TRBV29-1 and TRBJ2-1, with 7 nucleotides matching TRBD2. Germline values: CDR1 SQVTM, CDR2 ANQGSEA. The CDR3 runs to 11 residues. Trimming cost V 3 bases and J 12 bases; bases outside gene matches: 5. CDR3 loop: CSVDREGGQFF. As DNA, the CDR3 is TGCAGCGTTGACAGGGAGGGAGGGCAGTTCTTC.

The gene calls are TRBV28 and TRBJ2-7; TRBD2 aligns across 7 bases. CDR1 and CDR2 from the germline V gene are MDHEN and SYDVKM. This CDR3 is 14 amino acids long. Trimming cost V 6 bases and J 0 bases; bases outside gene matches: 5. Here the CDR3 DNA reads TGTGCCAGCAGCAACGGGGGGAGCTCCTACGAGCAGTACTTC. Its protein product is CASSNGGSSYEQYF.

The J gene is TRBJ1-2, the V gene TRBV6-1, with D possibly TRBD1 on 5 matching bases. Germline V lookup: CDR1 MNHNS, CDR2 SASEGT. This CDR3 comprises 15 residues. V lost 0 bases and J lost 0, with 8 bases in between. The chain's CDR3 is CASSEAATANYGYTF. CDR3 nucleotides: TGTGCCAGCAGTGAAGCGGCGACAGCTAACTATGGCTACACCTTC.

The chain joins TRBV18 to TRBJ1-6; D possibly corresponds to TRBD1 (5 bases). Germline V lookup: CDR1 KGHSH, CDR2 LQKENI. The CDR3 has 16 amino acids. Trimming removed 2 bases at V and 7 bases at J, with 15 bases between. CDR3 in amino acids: CASSPASGAPNSPLHF. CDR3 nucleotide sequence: TGTGCCAGCTCACCAGCCAGCGGGGCACCAAATTCACCCCTCCACTTT.

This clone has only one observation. CDR3 DNA: TGTGCCAGTAGGCCAGGGGACCGCAACACTGAAGCTTTCTTT. This gives the protein CASRPGDRNTEAFF. The chain couples TRBV19 to TRBJ1-1; tentative D call: TRBD1 (6 bases). The CDR3 has 14 residues. Trimming stripped 6 bases from V and 2 bases from J, with 13 bases between. Germline CDR1 reads LNHDA; CDR2 reads SQIVND (reference sequence). Supplemented by reference TRBV19 and TRBJ1-1, the full variable domain reads DGGITQSPKYLFRKEGQNVTLSCEQNLNHDAMYWYRQDPGQGLRLIYYSQIVNDFQKGDIAEGYSVSREKKESFPLTVTSAQKNPTAFYLCASRPGDRNTEAFFGQGTRLTVV.

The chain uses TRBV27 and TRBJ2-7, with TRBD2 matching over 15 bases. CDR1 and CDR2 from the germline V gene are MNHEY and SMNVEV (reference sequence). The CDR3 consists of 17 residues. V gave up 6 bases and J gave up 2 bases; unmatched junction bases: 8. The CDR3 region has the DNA TGTGCCAGCAGAAGGACTAGCGGGGGGGTCGGGACCTACGAGCAGTACTTC. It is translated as CASRRTSGGVGTYEQYF.

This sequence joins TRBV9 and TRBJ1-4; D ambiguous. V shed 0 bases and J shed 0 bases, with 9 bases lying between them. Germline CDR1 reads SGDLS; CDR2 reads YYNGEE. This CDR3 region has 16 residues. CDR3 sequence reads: CASSVGALTTNEKLFF. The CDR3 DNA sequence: TGTGCCAGCAGCGTAGGGGCCCTCACAACTAATGAAAAACTGTTTTTT.

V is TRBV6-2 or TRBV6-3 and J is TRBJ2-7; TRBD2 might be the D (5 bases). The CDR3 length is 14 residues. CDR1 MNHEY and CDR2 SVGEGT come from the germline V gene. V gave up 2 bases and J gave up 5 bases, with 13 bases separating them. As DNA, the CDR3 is TGTGCCAGCAGTTACACCCCGGGAAAAGACGAGCAGTACTTC. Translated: CASSYTPGKDEQYF.

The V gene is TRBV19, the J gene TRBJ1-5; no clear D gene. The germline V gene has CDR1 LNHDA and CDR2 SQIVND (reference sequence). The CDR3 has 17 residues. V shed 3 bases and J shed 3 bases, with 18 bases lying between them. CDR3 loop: CASSILSSAGTNQPQHF. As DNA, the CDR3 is TGTGCCAGTAGTATTCTATCGTCCGCGGGAACCAATCAGCCCCAGCATTTT.